The sequence of this T cell receptor beta chain was determined in a study of cytomegalovirus exposure and HLA in healthy donors. The study, taken as a whole, reports: TCR beta chains numbering 164 were designated cytomegalovirus-associated.

Worth noting for this clone: Its antigen is currently unknown.

In the PCR, 60 Vbeta and 13 Jbeta primers were used. Assay used: immunoSEQ multiplex PCR; TCRdb lists only in-frame clones, some missing. The sample contains 100,000 to 140,000 clones, approximately 84% of which appear only once. It was healthy bone marrow donors who served as donors. Sequenced material: PBMCs. The receptor was derived from a man in his thirties or forties in good health and CMV-seronegative.

The CDR3 bases are TGTGCCTGGATGTTCGGGGACAGGGATAATTCACCCCTCCACTTT. It codes for CAWMFGDRDNSPLHF. The V call is TRBV30, the J call TRBJ1-6, with 9 bases that match TRBD1. CDR1 is GTSNPN, CDR2 SVGIG, per germline (reference sequence). V dropped 4 bases and J dropped 5; count of bases not matched to a gene: 6. The CDR3 length is 15 residues.